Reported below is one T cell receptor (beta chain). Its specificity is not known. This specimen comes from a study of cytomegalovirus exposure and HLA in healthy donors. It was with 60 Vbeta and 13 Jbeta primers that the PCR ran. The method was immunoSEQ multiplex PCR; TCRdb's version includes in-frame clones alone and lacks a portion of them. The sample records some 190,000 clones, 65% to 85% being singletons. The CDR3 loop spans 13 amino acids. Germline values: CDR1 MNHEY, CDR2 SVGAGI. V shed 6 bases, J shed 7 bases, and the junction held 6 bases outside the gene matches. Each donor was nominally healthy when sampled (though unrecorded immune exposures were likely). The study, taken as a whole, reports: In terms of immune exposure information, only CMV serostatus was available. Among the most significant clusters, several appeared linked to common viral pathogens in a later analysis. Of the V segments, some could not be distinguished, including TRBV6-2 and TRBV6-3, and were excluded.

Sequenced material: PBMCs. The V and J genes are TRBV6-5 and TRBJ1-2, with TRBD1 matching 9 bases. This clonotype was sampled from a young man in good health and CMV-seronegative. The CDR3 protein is CASRSGTGIGYTF. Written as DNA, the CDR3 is TGTGCCAGCAGGTCCGGGACAGGGATTGGCTACACCTTC.